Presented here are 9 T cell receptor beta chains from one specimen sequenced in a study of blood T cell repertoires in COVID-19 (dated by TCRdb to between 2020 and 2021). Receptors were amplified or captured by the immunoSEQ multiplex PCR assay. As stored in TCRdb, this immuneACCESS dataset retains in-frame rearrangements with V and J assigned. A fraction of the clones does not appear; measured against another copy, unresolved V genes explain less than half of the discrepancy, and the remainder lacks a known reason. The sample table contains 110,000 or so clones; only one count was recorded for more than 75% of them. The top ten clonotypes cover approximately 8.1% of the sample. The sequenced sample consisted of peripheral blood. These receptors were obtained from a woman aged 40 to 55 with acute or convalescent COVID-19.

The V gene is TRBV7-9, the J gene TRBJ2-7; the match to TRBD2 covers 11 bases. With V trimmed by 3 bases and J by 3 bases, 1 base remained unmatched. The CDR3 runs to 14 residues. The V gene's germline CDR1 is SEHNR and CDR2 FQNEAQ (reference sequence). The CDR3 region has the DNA TGTGCCAGCAGCTTCACTAGCGGGGGCTACGAGCAGTACTTC. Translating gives CASSFTSGGYEQYF.

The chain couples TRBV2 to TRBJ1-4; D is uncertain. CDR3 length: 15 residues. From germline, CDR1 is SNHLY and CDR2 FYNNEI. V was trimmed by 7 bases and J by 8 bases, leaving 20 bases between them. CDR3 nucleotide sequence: TGTGCCAGCACCCTCGTTTTGGGAAGAGGGGAAAAACTGTTTTTT. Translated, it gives CASTLVLGRGEKLFF.

The CDR3 DNA reads as TGTGCCAGCAGCCTAGGGACACGGAAGGAAGCTTTCTTT. This codes for CASSLGTRKEAFF. V usage is TRBV27 and J usage is TRBJ1-1; D is perhaps TRBD1 (6 bases). CDR1 MNHEY and CDR2 SMNVEV come from the germline V gene (reference sequence). Trimming left V 6 bases short and J 8 bases short, with 16 bases between. This CDR3 has 13 residues.

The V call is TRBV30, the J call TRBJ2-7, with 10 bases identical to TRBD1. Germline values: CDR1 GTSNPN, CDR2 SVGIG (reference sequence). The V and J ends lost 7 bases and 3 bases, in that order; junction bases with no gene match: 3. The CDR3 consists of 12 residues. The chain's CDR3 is CASTGGHYEQYF. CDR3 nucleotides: TGTGCCTCGACAGGGGGCCACTACGAGCAGTACTTC.

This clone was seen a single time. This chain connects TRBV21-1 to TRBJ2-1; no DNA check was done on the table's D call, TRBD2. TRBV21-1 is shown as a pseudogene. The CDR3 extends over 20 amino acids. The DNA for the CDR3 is TGTGCCAGCAGCAAAGTCGGGACTAGCGGGGGGGCCCCCTCCTACAATGAGCAGTTCTTC. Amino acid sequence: CASSKVGTSGGAPSYNEQFF.

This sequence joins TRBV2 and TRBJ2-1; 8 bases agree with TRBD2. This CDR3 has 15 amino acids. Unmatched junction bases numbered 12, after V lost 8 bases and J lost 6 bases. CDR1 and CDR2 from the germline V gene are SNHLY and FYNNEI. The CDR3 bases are TGTGCCAGCGACGTCGGGAGGGGGGGCTTCAATGAGCAGTTCTTC. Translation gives CASDVGRGGFNEQFF.

CDR3 region: CASSERIGELFF. The DNA of the CDR3 is TGTGCCAGCAGTGAGAGGATCGGGGAGCTGTTTTTT. The chain recombines TRBV6-1 with TRBJ2-2; D gene ambiguous. The germline CDR1 and CDR2 sequences are MNHNS and SASEGT. Trimming took 3 bases from V and 7 from J, leaving 6 bases between them. CDR3 size: 12 residues.

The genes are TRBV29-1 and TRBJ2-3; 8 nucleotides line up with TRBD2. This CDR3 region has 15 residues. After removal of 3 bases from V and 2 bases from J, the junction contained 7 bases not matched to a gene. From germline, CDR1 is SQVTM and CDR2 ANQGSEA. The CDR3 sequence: CSVERSGKTTDTQYF. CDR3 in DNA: TGCAGCGTTGAGCGTAGCGGGAAGACCACAGATACGCAGTATTTT.

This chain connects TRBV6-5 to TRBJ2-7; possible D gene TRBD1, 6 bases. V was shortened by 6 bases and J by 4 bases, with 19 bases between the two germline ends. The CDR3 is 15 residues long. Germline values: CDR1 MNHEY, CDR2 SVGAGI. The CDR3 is CASRRYRESEYEQYF. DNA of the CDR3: TGTGCCAGCAGGCGGTACAGGGAGTCGGAATACGAGCAGTACTTC.